This T cell receptor (beta chain) came from a study of PD-1 blockade in mismatch repair-deficient tumors. Deletions cut 1 base from V and 0 bases from J, with 4 bases between. This CDR3 region has 15 residues. The germline V gene has CDR1 SGHNT and CDR2 YENEEA. TCRdb's table, derived via immunoSEQ multiplex PCR, lists solely in-frame clones and lacks some. The sample has approximately 110,000 clones, about three quarters seen once. The source material was peripheral blood, sampled roughly 60 weeks after starting pembrolizumab. This chain links TRBV11-3 with TRBJ2-6; D unresolved. The source of this sequence is an adult with mismatch repair-deficient cancer. The CDR3: CASSLVSSGANVLTF. The CDR3 nucleotides read TGTGCCAGCAGCTTAGTTAGCTCTGGGGCCAACGTCCTGACTTTC. Together with reference TRBV11-3 and TRBJ2-6, the CDR3 gives the full variable domain: EAGVVQSPRYKIIEKKQPVAFWCNPISGHNTLYWYLQNLGQGPELLIRYENEEAVDDSQLPKDRFSAERLKGVDSTLKIQPAELGDSAVYLCASSLVSSGANVLTFGAGSRLTVL.